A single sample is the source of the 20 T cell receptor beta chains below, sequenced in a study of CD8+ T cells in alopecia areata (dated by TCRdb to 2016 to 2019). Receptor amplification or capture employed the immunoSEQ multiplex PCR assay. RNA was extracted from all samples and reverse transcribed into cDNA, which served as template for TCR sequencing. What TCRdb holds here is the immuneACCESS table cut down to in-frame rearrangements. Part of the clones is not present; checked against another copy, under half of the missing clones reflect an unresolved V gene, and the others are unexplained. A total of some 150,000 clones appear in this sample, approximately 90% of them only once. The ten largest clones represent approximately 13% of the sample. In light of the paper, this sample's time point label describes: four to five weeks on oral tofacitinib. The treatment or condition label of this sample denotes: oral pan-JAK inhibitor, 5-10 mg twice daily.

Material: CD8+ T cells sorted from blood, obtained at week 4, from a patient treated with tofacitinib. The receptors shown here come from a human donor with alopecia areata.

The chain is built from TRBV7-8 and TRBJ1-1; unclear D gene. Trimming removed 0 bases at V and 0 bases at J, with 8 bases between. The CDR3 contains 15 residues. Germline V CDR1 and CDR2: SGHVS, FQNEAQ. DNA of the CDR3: TGTGCCAGCAGCTTAGCGGCGGTCCTGAACACTGAAGCTTTCTTT. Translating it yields CASSLAAVLNTEAFF.

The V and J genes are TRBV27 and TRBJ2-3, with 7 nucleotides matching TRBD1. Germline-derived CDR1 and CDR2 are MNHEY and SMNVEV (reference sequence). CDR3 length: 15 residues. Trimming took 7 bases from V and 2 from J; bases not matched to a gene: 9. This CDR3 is CASTRQGRLTDTQYF. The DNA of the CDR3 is TGTGCCAGCACAAGACAGGGTAGGCTCACAGATACGCAGTATTTT.

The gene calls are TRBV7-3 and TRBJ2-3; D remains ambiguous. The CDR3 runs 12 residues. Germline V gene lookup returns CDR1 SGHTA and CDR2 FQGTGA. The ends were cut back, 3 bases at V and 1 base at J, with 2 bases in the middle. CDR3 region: CASSFGTDTQYF. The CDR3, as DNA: TGTGCCAGCAGCTTTGGCACAGATACGCAGTATTTT.

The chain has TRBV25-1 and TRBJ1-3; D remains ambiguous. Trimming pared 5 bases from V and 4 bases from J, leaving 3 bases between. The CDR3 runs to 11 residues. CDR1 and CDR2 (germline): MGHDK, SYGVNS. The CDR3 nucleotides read TGTGCCAGCAGTCCCGGAAACACCATATATTTT. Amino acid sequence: CASSPGNTIYF.

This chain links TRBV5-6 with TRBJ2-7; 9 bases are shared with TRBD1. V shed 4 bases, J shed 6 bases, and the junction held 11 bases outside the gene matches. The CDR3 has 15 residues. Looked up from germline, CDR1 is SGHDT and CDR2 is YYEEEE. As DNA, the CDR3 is TGTGCCAGCAGCGCGGCGGGACAGGGAAAACGCGAGCAGTACTTC. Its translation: CASSAAGQGKREQYF.

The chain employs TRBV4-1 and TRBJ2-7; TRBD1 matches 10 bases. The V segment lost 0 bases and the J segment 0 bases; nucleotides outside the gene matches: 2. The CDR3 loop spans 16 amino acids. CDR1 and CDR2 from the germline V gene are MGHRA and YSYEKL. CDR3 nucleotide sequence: TGCGCCAGCAGCCAAGAACGGACAGGGGGCTCCTACGAGCAGTACTTC. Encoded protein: CASSQERTGGSYEQYF.

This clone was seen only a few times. CDR3: CASVSRRGETQYF. The CDR3 DNA follows: TGTGCCAGCGTGAGTAGGCGTGGGGAGACCCAGTACTTC. J is TRBJ2-5 and V is TRBV6-5; unclear D gene. There are 13 residues in the CDR3. Deletions cut 8 bases from V and 5 bases from J, with 15 bases between. Germline V gene lookup returns CDR1 MNHEY and CDR2 SVGAGI.

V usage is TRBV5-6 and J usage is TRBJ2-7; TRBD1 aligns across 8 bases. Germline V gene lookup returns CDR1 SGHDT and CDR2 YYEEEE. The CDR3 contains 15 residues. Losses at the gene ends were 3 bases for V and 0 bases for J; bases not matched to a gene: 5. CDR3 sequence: CASSSRTGRSYEQYF. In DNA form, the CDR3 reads TGTGCCAGCAGCTCCCGGACAGGGCGCTCCTACGAGCAGTACTTC.

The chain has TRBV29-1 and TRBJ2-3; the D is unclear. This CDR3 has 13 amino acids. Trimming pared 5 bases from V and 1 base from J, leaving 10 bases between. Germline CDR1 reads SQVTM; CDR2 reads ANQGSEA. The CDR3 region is CSVPGLRTDTQYF. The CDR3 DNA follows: TGCAGCGTTCCAGGATTACGCACAGATACGCAGTATTTT.

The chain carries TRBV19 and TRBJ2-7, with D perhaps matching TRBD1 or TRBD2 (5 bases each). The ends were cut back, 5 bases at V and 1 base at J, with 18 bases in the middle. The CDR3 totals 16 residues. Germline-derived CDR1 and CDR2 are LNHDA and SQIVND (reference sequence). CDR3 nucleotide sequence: TGTGCCAGTAGTGGCTATTTTGAGGGGCGGTCCTACGAGCAGTACTTC. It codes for CASSGYFEGRSYEQYF.

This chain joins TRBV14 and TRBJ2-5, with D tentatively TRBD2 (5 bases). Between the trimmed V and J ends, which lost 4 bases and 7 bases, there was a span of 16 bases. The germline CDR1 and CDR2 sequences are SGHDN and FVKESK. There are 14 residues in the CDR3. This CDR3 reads CASSLPSFSGTQYF. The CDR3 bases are TGTGCCAGCAGCCTCCCCTCCTTCAGCGGGACCCAGTACTTC.

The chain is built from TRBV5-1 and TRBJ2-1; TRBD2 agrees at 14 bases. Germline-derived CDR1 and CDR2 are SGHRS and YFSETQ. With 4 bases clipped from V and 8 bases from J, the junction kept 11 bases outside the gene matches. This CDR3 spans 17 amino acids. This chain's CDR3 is CASSQPKGTSGSHEQFF. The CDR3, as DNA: TGCGCCAGCAGCCAACCTAAGGGGACTAGCGGGAGCCATGAGCAGTTCTTC. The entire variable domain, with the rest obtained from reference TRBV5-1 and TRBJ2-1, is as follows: KAGVTQTPRYLIKTRGQQVTLSCSPISGHRSVSWYQQTPGQGLQFLFEYFSETQRNKGNFPGRFSGRQFSNSRSEMNVSTLELGDSALYLCASSQPKGTSGSHEQFFGPGTRLTVL.

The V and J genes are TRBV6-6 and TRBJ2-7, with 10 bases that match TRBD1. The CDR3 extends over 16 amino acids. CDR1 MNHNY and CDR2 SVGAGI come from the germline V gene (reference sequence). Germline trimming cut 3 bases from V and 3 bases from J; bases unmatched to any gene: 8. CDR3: CASSYDRDRGRYEQYF. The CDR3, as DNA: TGTGCCAGCAGTTATGACCGGGACAGGGGTCGCTACGAGCAGTACTTC.

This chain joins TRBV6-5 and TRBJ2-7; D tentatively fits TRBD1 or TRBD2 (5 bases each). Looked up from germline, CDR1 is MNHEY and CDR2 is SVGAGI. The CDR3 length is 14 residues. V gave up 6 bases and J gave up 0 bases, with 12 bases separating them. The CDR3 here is CASSFVGDSYEQYF. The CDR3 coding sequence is TGTGCCAGCAGCTTCGTGGGGGACTCCTACGAGCAGTACTTC.

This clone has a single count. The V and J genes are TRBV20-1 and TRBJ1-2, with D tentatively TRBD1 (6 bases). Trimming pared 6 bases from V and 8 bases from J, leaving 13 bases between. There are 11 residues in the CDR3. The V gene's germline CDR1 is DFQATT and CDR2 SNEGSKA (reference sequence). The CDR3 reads CSAPYREGYTF. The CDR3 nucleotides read TGCAGTGCACCTTACAGGGAAGGCTACACCTTC.

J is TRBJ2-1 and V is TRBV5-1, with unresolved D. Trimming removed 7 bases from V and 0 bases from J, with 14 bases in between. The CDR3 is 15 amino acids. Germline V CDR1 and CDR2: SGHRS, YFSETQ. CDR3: CASCEEWSSYNEQFF. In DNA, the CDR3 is TGCGCCAGCTGCGAGGAGTGGAGCTCCTACAATGAGCAGTTCTTC.

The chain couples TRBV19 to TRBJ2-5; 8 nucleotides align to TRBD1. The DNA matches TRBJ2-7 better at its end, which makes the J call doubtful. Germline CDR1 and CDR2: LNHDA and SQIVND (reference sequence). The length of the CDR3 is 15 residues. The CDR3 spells CASSFRQGRPYEQYF. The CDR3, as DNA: TGTGCCAGTAGTTTCCGACAGGGGCGACCCTACGAGCAGTACTTC.

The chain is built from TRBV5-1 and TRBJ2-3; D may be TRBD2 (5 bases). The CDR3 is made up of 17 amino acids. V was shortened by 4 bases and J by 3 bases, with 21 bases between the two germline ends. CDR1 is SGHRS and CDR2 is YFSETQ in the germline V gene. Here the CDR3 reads CASSPTHYWRRTDTQYF. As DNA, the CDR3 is TGCGCCAGCAGCCCCACACATTACTGGCGGAGGACAGATACGCAGTATTTT.

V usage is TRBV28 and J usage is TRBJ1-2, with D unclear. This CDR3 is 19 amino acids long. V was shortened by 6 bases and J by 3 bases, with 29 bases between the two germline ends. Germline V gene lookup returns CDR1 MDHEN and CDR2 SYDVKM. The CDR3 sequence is CASSLRSQRPTSYDYGYTF. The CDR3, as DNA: TGTGCCAGCAGCCTGCGGTCCCAGAGACCAACATCTTATGACTATGGCTACACCTTC.

The CDR3 coding sequence is TGCGCCAGCAGCTGGGGACCACAGAACACTGAAGCTTTCTTT. Translated: CASSWGPQNTEAFF. The chain joins TRBV5-1 to TRBJ1-1; a weak D match, TRBD1 (5 bases). The CDR3 has 14 amino acids. CDR1 is SGHRS and CDR2 is YFSETQ in the germline V gene. The V and J ends lost 3 bases and 1 base respectively, with 10 bases between them. Based on the CDR3 plus reference TRBV5-1 and TRBJ1-1, the full variable domain is KAGVTQTPRYLIKTRGQQVTLSCSPISGHRSVSWYQQTPGQGLQFLFEYFSETQRNKGNFPGRFSGRQFSNSRSEMNVSTLELGDSALYLCASSWGPQNTEAFFGQGTRLTVV.